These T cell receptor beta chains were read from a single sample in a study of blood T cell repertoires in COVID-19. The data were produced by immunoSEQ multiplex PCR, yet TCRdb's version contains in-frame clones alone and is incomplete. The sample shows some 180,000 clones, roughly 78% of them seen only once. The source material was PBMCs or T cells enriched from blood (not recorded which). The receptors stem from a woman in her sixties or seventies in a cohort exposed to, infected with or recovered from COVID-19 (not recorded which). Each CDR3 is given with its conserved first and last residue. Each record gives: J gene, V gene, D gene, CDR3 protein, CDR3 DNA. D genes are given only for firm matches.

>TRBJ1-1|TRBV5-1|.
CASSFSALNTEAFF
TGCGCCAGCAGCTTTTCAGCGTTGAACACTGAAGCTTTCTTT
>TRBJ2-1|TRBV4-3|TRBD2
CASSHDGTSGRNEQFF
TGCGCCAGCAGTCATGACGGGACTAGCGGGCGCAATGAGCAGTTCTTC
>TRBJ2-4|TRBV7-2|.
CASSLESTSGIQYF
TGTGCCAGCAGCTTAGAGTCCACCTCGGGGATTCAGTACTTC
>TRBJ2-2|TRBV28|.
CASLRVNTGELFF
TGTGCCAGCCTTCGGGTGAACACCGGGGAGCTGTTTTTT
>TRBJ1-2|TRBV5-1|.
CASSFSGDVGYTF
TGCGCCAGCAGCTTTAGCGGCGACGTGGGCTACACCTTC
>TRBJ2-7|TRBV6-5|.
CASSSESQALTYEQYF
TGTGCCAGCAGTTCTGAATCACAGGCGCTCACCTACGAGCAGTACTTC
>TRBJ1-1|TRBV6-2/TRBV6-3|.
CASSYGLRRAFF
TGTGCCAGCAGTTACGGCCTAAGGAGAGCTTTCTTT
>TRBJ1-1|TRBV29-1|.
CSVDSAGFTMNTEAFF
TGCAGCGTGGACAGTGCAGGGTTCACCATGAACACTGAAGCTTTCTTT
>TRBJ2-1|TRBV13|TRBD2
CASSLALAGAGSYNEQFF
TGTGCCAGCAGCTTAGCACTAGCGGGAGCAGGATCCTACAATGAGCAGTTCTTC
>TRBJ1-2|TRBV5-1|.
CASSSLGQNGYTF
TGCGCCAGCAGCTCTCTCGGACAGAATGGCTACACCTTC
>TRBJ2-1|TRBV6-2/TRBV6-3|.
CASSYSRLPYNEQFF
TGTGCCAGCAGTTACTCGAGGCTTCCGTACAATGAGCAGTTCTTC
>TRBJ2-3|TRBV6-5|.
CASSSGLSRVTQYF
TGTGCCAGCAGTAGCGGGTTGTCACGGGTTACGCAGTATTTT
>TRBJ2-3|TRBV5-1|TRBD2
CASATGTSGNEDTQYF
TGCGCCAGCGCCACCGGGACTAGCGGGAATGAAGATACGCAGTATTTT
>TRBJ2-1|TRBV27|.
CASSFDFGGRRGEQFF
TGTGCCAGCAGTTTTGATTTCGGGGGGCGCCGGGGTGAGCAGTTCTTC
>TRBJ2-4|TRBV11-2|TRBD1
CASSTRTGGVAKNIQYF
TGTGCCAGCAGCACCCGGACAGGGGGGGTAGCCAAAAACATTCAGTACTTC
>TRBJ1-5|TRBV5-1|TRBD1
CASSTGTADQPQHF
TGCGCCAGCAGCACCGGGACAGCCGATCAGCCCCAGCATTTT
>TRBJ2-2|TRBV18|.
CASSPTQRDTGELFF
TGTGCCAGCTCACCGACCCAACGGGACACCGGGGAGCTGTTTTTT
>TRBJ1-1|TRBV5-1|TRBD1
CASSFGPGTGEAFF
TGCGCCAGCAGCTTCGGACCCGGGACAGGGGAAGCTTTCTTT
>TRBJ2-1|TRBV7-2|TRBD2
CASSSSLAAREQFF
TGTGCCAGCAGCTCTTCCCTAGCGGCTAGGGAGCAGTTCTTC